These 20 T cell receptor beta chains share one sample of origin, sequenced in a study of CD8 T cells in ankylosing spondylitis. Overall study findings and caveats: A motif in TCR beta, a set of several highly homologous variants, appeared characteristic of ankylosing spondylitis blood.

Their antigens remain unidentified. One entry per CDR3 protein, called by TCRdb with MiXCR from the 5' RACE reads. The repertoire holds fewer than 400,000 distinct CDR3 sequences, with 20% to 25% as singletons. The sequenced sample was blood, either unsorted or a sorted T cell fraction (not recorded which). Receptor source: a male donor with ankylosing spondylitis.

The rearrangement links TRBV20-1 to TRBJ1-2, with D tentatively TRBD1 (5 bases). CDR1 is DFQATT, CDR2 SNEGSKA, per germline (reference sequence). The CDR3 is 12 amino acids. The CDR3 loop reads CRPMGEGYGYTF. The DNA for the CDR3 is TGCAGGCCGATGGGGGAGGGCTATGGCTACACCTTC.

The gene calls are TRBV10-3 and TRBJ2-7; unclear D gene. The CDR3 is 16 residues long. Looked up from germline, CDR1 is ENHRY and CDR2 is SYGVKD. V was trimmed by 0 bases and J by 7 bases, leaving 19 bases between them. In nucleotides, the CDR3 is TGTGCCATCAGTGAGTCGAGTACGAACAACGATCCAGAGCAGTACTTC. This translates into CAISESSTNNDPEQYF.

The V gene is TRBV4-1, the J gene TRBJ2-2, with 8 bases identical to TRBD1. The V and J ends lost 1 base and 6 bases, in that order; junction bases with no gene match: 4. CDR1 MGHRA and CDR2 YSYEKL come from the germline V gene. The CDR3 has 15 residues. The CDR3 nucleotides are TGCGCCAGCAGCCAAGGCAGGGGGCGGTCCGGGGAGCTGTTTTTT. As protein: CASSQGRGRSGELFF.

The chain has TRBV5-1 and TRBJ2-5; D is possibly TRBD2 (6 bases). The CDR3 is 14 residues long. Trimming left V 5 bases short and J 6 bases short, with 17 bases between. Germline CDR1 and CDR2: SGHRS and YFSETQ. CDR3 residues: CASSLAASQKTQYF. The CDR3 DNA follows: TGCGCCAGCAGTTTAGCGGCGTCACAGAAGACCCAGTACTTC.

This clonotype has ten or more counts. This chain links TRBV7-3 with TRBJ2-3, with D maybe TRBD2 (6 bases). Germline CDR1 SGHTA, CDR2 FQGTGA. The V gene lost 4 bases and the J gene lost 6 bases, with 11 bases spanning the gap. The CDR3 loop spans 13 amino acids. For the CDR3, the DNA is TGTGCCAGCAGCTCGGGGGTACCCGATACGCAGTATTTT. Translation gives CASSSGVPDTQYF.

This clonotype was seen more than once but under ten times. V and J are TRBV20-1 and TRBJ2-3; 8 positions match TRBD2. Trimming removed 3 bases from V and 2 bases from J; junction bases left unmatched: 7. Looked up from germline, CDR1 is DFQATT and CDR2 is SNEGSKA (reference sequence). This CDR3 comprises 15 residues. The CDR3 coding sequence is TGCAGTGCTAGCCCACCAGCGGGGGCCACAGATACGCAGTATTTT. It translates to CSASPPAGATDTQYF.

This clonotype was counted between two and nine times. DNA of the CDR3: TGCAGCGTTGCGCCTAGCGGTAGACAAGAGACCCAGTACTTC. It yields the protein CSVAPSGRQETQYF. The J gene is TRBJ2-5, the V gene TRBV29-1; 7 positions match TRBD2. CDR1 is SQVTM, CDR2 ANQGSEA, per germline. Unmatched junction bases numbered 7, after V lost 4 bases and J lost 2 bases. The CDR3 sequence is 14 residues long.

This clonotype was counted a few times. The chain employs TRBV5-1 and TRBJ2-3, with D perhaps matching TRBD1 or TRBD2 (5 bases each). Germline-derived CDR1 and CDR2 are SGHRS and YFSETQ. The CDR3 extends over 15 amino acids. V was cut by 6 bases and J by 0 bases, with 14 bases left in between. The CDR3 coding sequence is TGCGCCAGCAAAGGGACCGCGGCTAGCACAGATACGCAGTATTTT. Its translation: CASKGTAASTDTQYF. The variable domain in full, with the rest retrieved from reference TRBV5-1 and TRBJ2-3, is KAGVTQTPRYLIKTRGQQVTLSCSPISGHRSVSWYQQTPGQGLQFLFEYFSETQRNKGNFPGRFSGRQFSNSRSEMNVSTLELGDSALYLCASKGTAASTDTQYFGPGTRLTVL.

The CDR3 here is CASSSPRTSGRPERETQYF. CDR3 nucleotide sequence: TGTGCCAGCAGCTCTCCCCGGACTAGCGGGAGGCCCGAGAGGGAGACCCAGTACTTC. J is TRBJ2-5 and V is TRBV7-3; 14 nucleotides align to TRBD2. Germline V CDR1 and CDR2: SGHTA, FQGTGA. V gave up 4 bases and J gave up 5 bases; unmatched junction bases: 15. The CDR3 is 19 residues long.

This chain connects TRBV2 to TRBJ2-6; D unresolved. CDR3 length: 15 amino acids. The V end lost 2 bases, the J end lost 0 bases, and 5 bases lay between the germline ends. In germline, CDR1 is SNHLY, CDR2 FYNNEI. Here the CDR3 reads CASSESYSGANVLTF. The CDR3 nucleotides read TGTGCCAGCAGTGAAAGCTACTCTGGGGCCAACGTCCTGACTTTC. The full variable domain, in which reference TRBV2 and TRBJ2-6 provide the parts outside the CDR3, is EPEVTQTPSHQVTQMGQEVILRCVPISNHLYFYWYRQILGQKVEFLVSFYNNEISEKSEIFDDQFSVERPDGSNFTLKIRSTKLEDSAMYFCASSESYSGANVLTFGAGSRLTVL.

In this sample, this clonotype turned up a few times. V usage is TRBV27 and J usage is TRBJ2-7; 7 bases map to TRBD2. From germline, CDR1 is MNHEY and CDR2 SMNVEV (reference sequence). Trimming at V came to 6 bases and at J to 1 base, leaving 6 bases not matched to a gene. The CDR3 covers 14 residues. The CDR3 sequence is CASRRIGGSYEQYF. The CDR3 nucleotides are TGTGCCAGCAGGCGGATCGGGGGGTCCTACGAGCAGTACTTC.

This clonotype was detected only a few times. The chain joins TRBV2 to TRBJ2-5, with D perhaps matching TRBD1 (6 bases). The germline V and J ends were trimmed by 8 bases and 0 bases, with 10 bases remaining between them. The germline V gene encodes CDR1 SNHLY and CDR2 FYNNEI. The CDR3 length is 13 residues. CDR3 amino acids: CASPRGYQETQYF. Written as DNA, the CDR3 is TGTGCCAGCCCGAGGGGGTACCAAGAGACCCAGTACTTC.

The chain links TRBV11-3 to TRBJ1-1; a weak D match, TRBD1 (5 bases). Per the germline V gene, CDR1 is SGHNT and CDR2 is YENEEA. The CDR3 is made up of 15 amino acids. V was clipped by 0 bases and J by 1 base, with 9 bases between them. CDR3 protein: CASSLEGTANTEAFF. The DNA for the CDR3 is TGTGCCAGCAGCTTAGAAGGGACGGCGAACACTGAAGCTTTCTTT.

This clonotype was seen a few times. The chain couples TRBV7-8 to TRBJ2-7; D is unclear. There are 14 residues in the CDR3. The germline V gene has CDR1 SGHVS and CDR2 FQNEAQ. Trimming cost V 1 base and J 7 bases, with 14 bases left between them. The CDR3 sequence is CASSLVASYGEQYF. Written as DNA, the CDR3 is TGTGCCAGCAGCTTAGTTGCATCGTATGGTGAGCAGTACTTC.

The CDR3 DNA is TGTGCCAGCAGCACAACATTACTATATAATTCACCCCTCCACTTT. Translating it yields CASSTTLLYNSPLHF. The V call is TRBV7-2, the J call TRBJ1-6; D remains unclear. Germline-derived CDR1 and CDR2 are SGHTA and FQGNSA. With 5 bases removed from V and 4 bases from J, the gap between germline ends came to 12 bases. The length of the CDR3 is 15 residues.

This clonotype was counted only a few times. The J gene is TRBJ2-5, the V gene TRBV5-6; 7 bases are shared with TRBD2. The trim removed 4 bases at V and 1 base at J, leaving 13 bases unmatched. CDR1 is SGHDT and CDR2 is YYEEEE in the germline V gene. The CDR3 covers 17 residues. CDR3 bases: TGTGCCAGCAGCGCGTGGACTAGTTGGAATTTCCAAGAGACCCAGTACTTC. Amino acid sequence: CASSAWTSWNFQETQYF.

This clonotype turned up a few times. The chain links TRBV18 to TRBJ2-3; no clear D. Germline V gives CDR1 KGHSH, CDR2 LQKENI. Trimming stripped 6 bases from V and 6 bases from J, with 22 bases between. This CDR3 spans 16 amino acids. CDR3 bases: TGTGCCAGCTCCCCCTTTGGTGGACGGAGTGCCGATACGCAGTATTTT. Translating it yields CASSPFGGRSADTQYF.

This chain links TRBV20-1 with TRBJ2-1; 10 nucleotides align to TRBD2. V trimming: 0 bases; J trimming: 11 bases; junction bases outside the gene matches: 10. The CDR3 sequence is 15 residues long. The germline V gene encodes CDR1 DFQATT and CDR2 SNEGSKA (reference sequence). The CDR3 sequence: CSARDLGLADSQQFF. CDR3 sequence (DNA): TGCAGTGCTAGAGATCTTGGACTAGCGGATTCCCAGCAGTTCTTC.

This clonotype has only a few counts. A junction end diverges from the germline sequence, so it may reflect a read error. The chain links TRBV5-1 to TRBJ2-1, with D possibly TRBD2 on 6 matching bases. The germline gives CDR1 SGHRS, CDR2 YFSETQ. The length of the CDR3 is 15 residues. CDR3 DNA: TGCGCCAGCAGCTTGCGGACGGGAGCCATGGCGGAGATCAACTTC. It encodes CASSLRTGAMAEINF.

This clonotype was counted only a few times. The rearrangement joins TRBV3-1 to TRBJ1-2; unclear D gene. CDR1 is LGHDT and CDR2 is YNNKEL in the germline V gene (reference sequence). V was shortened by 1 base and J by 4 bases, with 19 bases between the two germline ends. The CDR3 runs 17 residues. The CDR3 is CASSQGKQWYGAYGYTF. In DNA form, the CDR3 reads TGTGCCAGCAGCCAAGGAAAGCAGTGGTACGGAGCCTATGGCTACACCTTC.